The clone carrying this T cell receptor (beta chain) has just a few counts. Its specificity is unknown. The trim removed 5 bases at V and 2 bases at J, leaving 5 bases unmatched. There are 14 residues in the CDR3. Germline assignment: CDR1 MNHEY and CDR2 SMNVEV (reference sequence). Repertoires were generated with immunoSEQ multiplex PCR, while TCRdb's copy carries only in-frame clones and drops some. The data contain several thousand clones, about 26% of them seen just once; the ten biggest clones take up approximately 14%. The data derive from a study of T cell clonotyping in hematopoietic cell transplantation. Findings of the study overall: Graft donor and pretransplant recipient Inverse Simpson Index values predicted broader posttransplant TCR diversity. Recipient TCR diversity dropped after transplant; expanded clonotypes rose from day 30 to 180. Few recipient clonotypes overlapped donors; over 95% were de novo at given depth.

Sequences were derived from peripheral blood mononuclear cells, sampled 180 days after allogeneic stem cell transplant. V usage is TRBV27 and J usage is TRBJ1-2; 7 bases are a match to TRBD1. This TCR was recovered from a male patient between 40 and 50 years old who had an allogeneic stem cell transplant from an unrelated donor, so the T cells may come from the graft donor. Some clones in this sample may be carry-over from other donors' samples. CDR3 coding DNA: TGTGCCAGCAGTCTCATGACAGGGAACTATGGCTACACCTTC. Its protein product is CASSLMTGNYGYTF.